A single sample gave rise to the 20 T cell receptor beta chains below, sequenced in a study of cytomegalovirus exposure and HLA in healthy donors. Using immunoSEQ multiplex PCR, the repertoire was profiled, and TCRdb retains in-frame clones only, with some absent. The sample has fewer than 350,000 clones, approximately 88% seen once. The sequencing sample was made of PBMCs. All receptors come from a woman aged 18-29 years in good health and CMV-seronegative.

DNA for the CDR3: TGTGCCAGCAGCTTATGGGCTAGCGGGAGTTCTTACAATGAGCAGTTCTTC. Its protein is CASSLWASGSSYNEQFF. The V and J genes are TRBV11-2 and TRBJ2-1, with 10 bases matching TRBD2. CDR1 SGHAT and CDR2 FQNNGV come from the germline V gene. The trim removed 2 bases at V and 4 bases at J, leaving 8 bases unmatched. There are 17 residues in the CDR3.

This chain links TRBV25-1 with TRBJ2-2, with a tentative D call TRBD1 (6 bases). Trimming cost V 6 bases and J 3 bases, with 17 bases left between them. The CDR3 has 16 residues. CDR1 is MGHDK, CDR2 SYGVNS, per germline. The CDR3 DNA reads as TGTGCCAGCAGCCGACAGGTCCCCTCTCACACCGGGGAGCTGTTTTTT. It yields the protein CASSRQVPSHTGELFF.

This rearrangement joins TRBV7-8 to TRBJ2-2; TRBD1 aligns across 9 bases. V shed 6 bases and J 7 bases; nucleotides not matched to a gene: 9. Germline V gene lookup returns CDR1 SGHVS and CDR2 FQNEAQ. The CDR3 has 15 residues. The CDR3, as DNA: TGTGCCAGCAGATTCAGACAGGGGGAAATCGGGGAGCTGTTTTTT. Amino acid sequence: CASRFRQGEIGELFF.

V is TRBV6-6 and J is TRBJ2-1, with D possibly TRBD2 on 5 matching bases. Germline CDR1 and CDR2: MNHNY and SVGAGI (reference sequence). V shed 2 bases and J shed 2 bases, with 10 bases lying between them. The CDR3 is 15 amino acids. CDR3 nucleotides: TGTGCCAGCAGTTACCGGGCGGGTACCTACAATGAGCAGTTCTTC. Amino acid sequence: CASSYRAGTYNEQFF.

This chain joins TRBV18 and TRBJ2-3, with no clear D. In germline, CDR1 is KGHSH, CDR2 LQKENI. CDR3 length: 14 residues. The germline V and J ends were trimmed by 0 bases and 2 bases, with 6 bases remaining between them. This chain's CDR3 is CASSPPQHTDTQYF. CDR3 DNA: TGTGCCAGCTCACCACCGCAACACACAGATACGCAGTATTTT.

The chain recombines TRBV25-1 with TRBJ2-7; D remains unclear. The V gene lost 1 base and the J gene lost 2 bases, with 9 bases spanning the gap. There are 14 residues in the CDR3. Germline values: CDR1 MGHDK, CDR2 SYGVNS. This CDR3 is CASSESTGTYEQYF. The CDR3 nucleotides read TGTGCCAGCAGTGAATCGACTGGTACCTACGAGCAGTACTTC.

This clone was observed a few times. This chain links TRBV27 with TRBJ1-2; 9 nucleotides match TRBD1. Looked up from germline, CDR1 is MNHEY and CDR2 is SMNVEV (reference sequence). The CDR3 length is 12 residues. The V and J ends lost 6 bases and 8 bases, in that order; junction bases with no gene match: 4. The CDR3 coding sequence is TGTGCCAGCAGCGGGACAGGGCGAGGCTACACCTTC. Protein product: CASSGTGRGYTF.

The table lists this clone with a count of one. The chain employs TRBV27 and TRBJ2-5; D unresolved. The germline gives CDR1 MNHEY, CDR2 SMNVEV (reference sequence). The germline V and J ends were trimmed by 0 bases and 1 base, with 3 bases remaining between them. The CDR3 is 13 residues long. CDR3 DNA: TGTGCCAGCAGTTTATCGGCCCAAGAGACCCAGTACTTC. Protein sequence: CASSLSAQETQYF.

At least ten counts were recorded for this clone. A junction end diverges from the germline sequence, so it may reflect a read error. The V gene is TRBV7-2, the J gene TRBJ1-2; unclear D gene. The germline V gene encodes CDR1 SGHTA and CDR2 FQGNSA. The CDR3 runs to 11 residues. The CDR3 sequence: CASSLLGDTHF. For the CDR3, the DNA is TGTGCCAGCAGCTTACTTGGCGACACTCACTTC.

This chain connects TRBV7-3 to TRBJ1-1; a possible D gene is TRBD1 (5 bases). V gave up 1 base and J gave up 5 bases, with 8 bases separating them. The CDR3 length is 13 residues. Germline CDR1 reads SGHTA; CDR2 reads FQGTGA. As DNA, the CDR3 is TGTGCCAGCAGCTTAAGGGGGGTTACTGAAGCTTTCTTT. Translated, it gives CASSLRGVTEAFF.

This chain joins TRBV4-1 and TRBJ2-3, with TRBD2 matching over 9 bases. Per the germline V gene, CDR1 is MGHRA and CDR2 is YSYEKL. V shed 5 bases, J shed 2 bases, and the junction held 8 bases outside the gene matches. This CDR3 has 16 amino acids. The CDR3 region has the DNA TGCGCCAGCAGCGTTTCGAGCGGGGGGATCACAGATACGCAGTATTTT. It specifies CASSVSSGGITDTQYF.

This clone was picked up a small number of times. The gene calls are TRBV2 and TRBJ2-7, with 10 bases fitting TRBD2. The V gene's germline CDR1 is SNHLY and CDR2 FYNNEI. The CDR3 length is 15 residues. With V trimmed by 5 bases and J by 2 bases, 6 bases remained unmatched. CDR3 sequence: CASSSPGLAPYEQYF. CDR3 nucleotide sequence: TGTGCCAGCAGTTCCCCGGGACTAGCGCCCTACGAGCAGTACTTC.

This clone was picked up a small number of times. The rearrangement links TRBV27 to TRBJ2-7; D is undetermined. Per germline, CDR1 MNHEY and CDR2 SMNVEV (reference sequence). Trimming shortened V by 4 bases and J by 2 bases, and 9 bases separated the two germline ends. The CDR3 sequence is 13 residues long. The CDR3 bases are TGTGCCAGCAGTTCGTTCGACACCTACGAGCAGTACTTC. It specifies CASSSFDTYEQYF.

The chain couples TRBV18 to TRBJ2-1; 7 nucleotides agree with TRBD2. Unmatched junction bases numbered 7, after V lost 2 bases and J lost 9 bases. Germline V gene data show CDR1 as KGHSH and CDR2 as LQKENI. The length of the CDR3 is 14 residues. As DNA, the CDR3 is TGTGCCAGCTCACCAACGACTAGCCGCGGTGAGCAGTTCTTC. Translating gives CASSPTTSRGEQFF.

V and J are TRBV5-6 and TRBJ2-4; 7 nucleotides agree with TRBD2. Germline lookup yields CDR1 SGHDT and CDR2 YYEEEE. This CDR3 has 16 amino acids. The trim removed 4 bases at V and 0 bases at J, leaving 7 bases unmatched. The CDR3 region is CASSGGVTLAKNIQYF. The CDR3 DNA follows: TGTGCCAGCAGCGGGGGGGTTACCTTAGCCAAAAACATTCAGTACTTC.

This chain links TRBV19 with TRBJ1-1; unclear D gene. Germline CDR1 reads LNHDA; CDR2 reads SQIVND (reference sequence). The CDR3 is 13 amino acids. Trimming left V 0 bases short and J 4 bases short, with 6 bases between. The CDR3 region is CASSIDGITEAFF. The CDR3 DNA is TGTGCCAGTAGTATAGACGGGATCACTGAAGCTTTCTTT.

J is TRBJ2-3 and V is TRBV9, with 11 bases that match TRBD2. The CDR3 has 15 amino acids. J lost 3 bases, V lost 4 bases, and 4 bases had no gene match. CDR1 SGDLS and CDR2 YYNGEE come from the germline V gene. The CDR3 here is CASSTSGSKTDTQYF. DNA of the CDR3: TGTGCCAGCAGCACTAGCGGGAGCAAAACAGATACGCAGTATTTT.

The CDR3 loop reads CASSPRLAGVDNEQFF. CDR3 DNA sequence: TGTGCCAGCAGCCCGAGACTAGCGGGCGTCGACAATGAGCAGTTCTTC. J is TRBJ2-1 and V is TRBV9, with 10 bases lining up with TRBD2. Per germline, CDR1 SGDLS and CDR2 YYNGEE. The CDR3 has 16 amino acids. V was clipped by 4 bases and J by 5 bases; unmatched bases: 9.

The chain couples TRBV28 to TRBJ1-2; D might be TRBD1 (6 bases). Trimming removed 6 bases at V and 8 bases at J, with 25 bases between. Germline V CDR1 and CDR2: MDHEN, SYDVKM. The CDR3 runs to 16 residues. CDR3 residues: CASRDRDTSFPVGYTF. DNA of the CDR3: TGTGCCAGCAGGGACCGGGACACGTCCTTCCCCGTGGGCTACACCTTC.

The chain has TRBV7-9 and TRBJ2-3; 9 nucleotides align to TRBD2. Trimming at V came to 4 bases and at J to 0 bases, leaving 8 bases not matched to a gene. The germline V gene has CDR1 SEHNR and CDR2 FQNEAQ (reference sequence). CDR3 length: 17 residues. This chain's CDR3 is CASSSSLAGISTDTQYF. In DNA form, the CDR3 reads TGTGCCAGCAGCTCCTCACTAGCGGGCATAAGCACAGATACGCAGTATTTT. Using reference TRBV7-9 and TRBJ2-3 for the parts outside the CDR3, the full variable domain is DTGVSQNPRHKITKRGQNVTFRCDPISEHNRLYWYRQTLGQGPEFLTYFQNEAQLEKSRLLSDRFSAERPKGSFSTLEIQRTEQGDSAMYLCASSSSLAGISTDTQYFGPGTRLTVL.